The clone carrying this T cell receptor (beta chain) was counted between two and nine times. As yet, its antigen is unknown. The data originate from a study of blood T cells in healthy people across ages. Through a sample-barcoded 5' primer and a J-beta primer mix, a second PCR was run for roughly 6 to 12 cycles. Every cDNA was tagged by a template-switch adaptor with 12 random nucleotides. TCRdb used MiXCR to reprocess the 5' RACE reads, holding one entry per CDR3 protein. The top ten clones hold just under 9% of a sample with 500,000 to 550,000 distinct CDR3 sequences, nearly 25% of them seen once. Study-wide points: The study found more naive CD4+ cells and higher diversity in long-lived than aged donors.

The germline V gene has CDR1 MNHNS and CDR2 SASEGT. The V gene lost 6 bases and the J gene lost 1 base, with 16 bases spanning the gap. The CDR3 is 15 residues long. These data were also reused for a study on T cells of mothers and their children.

The chain has TRBV6-1 and TRBJ2-7; TRBD1 or TRBD2 may be the D gene (6 bases each). This clonotype was sampled from a boy younger than 18 in good health. Source material: blood. CDR3 in DNA: TGTGCCAGCAGCGATAGGGGGGTTCCTTCCTACGAGCAGTACTTC. Translated: CASSDRGVPSYEQYF.